A selection of T cell receptor beta chains follows, all from one sample in a study of T cell repertoires in cytomegalovirus infection. MiXCR, run by TCRdb on the reads, gives a single entry per CDR3 protein. The data show some 350,000 distinct CDR3 sequences, roughly 34% seen once. Their target antigens are unknown. Material: cultured PBMCs, obtained from culture after CMV antigen stimulation. These receptors came from a human donor in good health (CMV status not recorded). Some clones in this sample may be carry-over from other donors' samples. CDR3s include the opening cysteine and the closing phenylalanine or tryptophan. Each record gives: V gene, J gene, D gene, clone size, CDR3 protein, CDR3 DNA. D genes are given only for firm matches. The size of a clone is reported for some rows only, either as once, few or many, or as a class for expanded clones.

>TRBV14|TRBJ1-4|-|few
CASSQGTATNEKLFF
TGTGCCAGCAGCCAAGGGACAGCAACTAATGAAAAACTGTTTTTT
>TRBV20-1|TRBJ1-2|-|-
CSLATGRSANYGYTF
TGCAGCCTGGCGACGGGACGGTCCGCCAACTATGGCTACACCTTC
>TRBV10-3|TRBJ1-4|-|-
CAIAPDSTNEKLFF
TGTGCCATCGCCCCCGACTCAACTAATGAAAAACTGTTTTTT
>TRBV11-2|TRBJ2-3|-|-
CASSLGPQRALTDTQYF
TGTGCCAGCAGCTTAGGGCCCCAGCGAGCACTGACAGATACGCAGTATTTT
>TRBV19|TRBJ2-3|-|-
CASRNLQGKTDTQYF
TGTGCCAGTAGAAACCTACAGGGCAAGACAGATACGCAGTATTTT
>TRBV4-1|TRBJ2-3|TRBD1|-
CASSREVGQRTDTQYF
TGCGCCAGCAGCCGAGAAGTGGGACAGCGCACAGATACGCAGTATTTT
>TRBV18|TRBJ2-5|TRBD2|-
CASSSGRSETQYF
TGTGCCAGCTCGTCCGGGAGGTCAGAGACCCAGTACTTC
>TRBV6-4|TRBJ2-3|TRBD2|-
CASSETSGSSTDTQYF
TGTGCCAGCAGTGAGACTAGCGGGAGTAGCACAGATACGCAGTATTTT
>TRBV27|TRBJ1-1|TRBD1|-
CASNGQGVSTEAFF
TGTGCCAGCAACGGACAGGGGGTGTCCACTGAAGCTTTCTTT
>TRBV10-3|TRBJ2-7|TRBD1|-
CASRGILMGQGDEQYF
TGTGCCTCCAGGGGCATCCTAATGGGACAGGGAGACGAGCAGTACTTC
>TRBV7-2|TRBJ2-5|TRBD2|many
CASAPSRLPTGFMTSGKGETQYF
TGTGCCAGCGCACCATCCAGGCTCCCGACAGGGTTCATGACTAGCGGGAAGGGTGAGACCCAGTACTTC
>TRBV7-2|TRBJ1-2|TRBD1|-
CASSFWTGSRTNYGYTF
TGTGCCAGCAGCTTCTGGACAGGATCCCGCACTAACTATGGCTACACCTTC
>TRBV7-9|TRBJ2-1|TRBD1|-
CASSLAHFPTTKDRGPFSYNEQFF
TGTGCCAGCAGCTTAGCCCATTTCCCGACTACCAAGGACAGGGGACCCTTCTCCTACAATGAGCAGTTCTTC
>TRBV12-3/TRBV12-4|TRBJ1-1|-|-
CASSTGTGHTEAFF
TGTGCCAGCAGTACCGGGACGGGACACACTGAAGCTTTCTTT
>TRBV5-8|TRBJ2-3|-|-
CASSLDGGAADTQYF
TGTGCCAGCAGCTTGGACGGGGGCGCCGCAGATACGCAGTATTTT